This TCR beta chain was captured by sequencing in a study of regulatory and conventional T cells in RAG deficiency. Study results and caveats: Omenn patients showed >75% Treg-Tconv overlap and shorter CDR3 lengths.

The sorted conventional CD4+ T cells were CD25-low and CD127-high, with genomic DNA sequenced. Only in-frame clones appear in the TCRdb table, and some are missing; sequencing was by immunoSEQ multiplex PCR. The sample has more than 40,000 clones, around 89% seen once; the top ten hold 0.4% to 0.55%. The CDR3 runs to 13 residues. V gave up 5 bases and J gave up 3 bases, with 11 bases separating them. Germline V gene sequence: CDR1 KGHSH, CDR2 LQKENI. A word on this clone: What it binds is not known.

The same sample was also studied in work on regulatory T cells. This second study notes: The primer mix had 52 TRBV and 13 TRBJ primers.

The chain joins TRBV18 to TRBJ2-7; a possible D gene is TRBD1 (6 bases). The material sequenced was CD4+ effector T cells sorted from blood. This TCR was sampled from a human donor in good health. The chain's CDR3 is CASSSDRRYEQYF. The CDR3 bases are TGTGCCAGCTCATCCGACAGGCGCTACGAGCAGTACTTC.